Below, 8 T cell receptor beta chains from the same sample are listed, as sequenced in a study of cytomegalovirus exposure and HLA in healthy donors. Here immunoSEQ multiplex PCR was the method, and the copy in TCRdb shows in-frame clones only, minus some. The sample has 55,000 to 80,000 clones, approximately 94% seen once. The sequenced sample was PBMCs. These receptor sequences come from a young man in good health and CMV-seropositive.

V and J are TRBV7-9 and TRBJ1-2; 8 nucleotides align to TRBD1. CDR1 and CDR2 from the germline V gene are SEHNR and FQNEAQ (reference sequence). Trimming cost V 5 bases and J 4 bases; bases outside gene matches: 9. This CDR3 is built from 15 residues. CDR3 sequence (DNA): TGTGCCAGCAGCCCAATGGACAGGGTTGGCTATGGCTACACCTTC. Protein sequence: CASSPMDRVGYGYTF.

The chain joins TRBV5-1 to TRBJ1-1, with a possible D match to TRBD1 (5 bases). V was clipped by 7 bases and J by 3 bases, with 13 bases between them. The CDR3 has 13 residues. Germline V CDR1 and CDR2: SGHRS, YFSETQ. The CDR3 DNA reads as TGCGCCAGCTCCCCCCGGGGGGACACTGAAGCTTTCTTT. It yields the protein CASSPRGDTEAFF.

The chain carries TRBV10-3 and TRBJ2-7; 8 positions agree with TRBD1. CDR1 and CDR2 (germline): ENHRY, SYGVKD. Trimming cost V 5 bases and J 7 bases; bases outside gene matches: 13. The CDR3 covers 15 residues. The CDR3 loop reads CAISLTDREPPEQYF. The CDR3 DNA sequence: TGTGCCATCAGTCTTACGGACAGGGAACCCCCGGAGCAGTACTTC.

The gene calls are TRBV9 and TRBJ2-5, with D possibly TRBD1 on 5 matching bases. The germline V gene has CDR1 SGDLS and CDR2 YYNGEE. The CDR3 spans 13 residues. The ends were cut back, 0 bases at V and 5 bases at J, with 8 bases in the middle. The CDR3 DNA reads as TGTGCCAGCAGCGTAGGGGGCAGCGAGACCCAGTACTTC. It is translated as CASSVGGSETQYF. Supplemented by reference TRBV9 and TRBJ2-5, the full variable domain reads DSGVTQTPKHLITATGQRVTLRCSPRSGDLSVYWYQQSLDQGLQFLIQYYNGEERAKGNILERFSAQQFPDLHSELNLSSLELGDSALYFCASSVGGSETQYFGPGTRLLVL.

The chain uses TRBV7-9 and TRBJ2-5, with no clear D. Germline CDR1 reads SEHNR; CDR2 reads FQNEAQ (reference sequence). The CDR3 sequence is 14 residues long. The V end lost 2 bases, the J end lost 1 base, and 8 bases lay between the germline ends. As DNA, the CDR3 is TGTGCCAGCAGCTTAACGGCGGCCCAAGAGACCCAGTACTTC. This codes for CASSLTAAQETQYF.

This chain joins TRBV4-1 and TRBJ2-1, with TRBD2 matching 7 bases. Germline CDR1 reads MGHRA; CDR2 reads YSYEKL. This CDR3 is 17 amino acids long. Trimming removed 4 bases from V and 0 bases from J; junction bases left unmatched: 9. CDR3 sequence reads: CASSPRGAGSSYNEQFF. In nucleotides, the CDR3 is TGCGCCAGCAGCCCCCGGGGAGCGGGGAGCTCCTACAATGAGCAGTTCTTC.

The CDR3 protein is CAISESYRGRHQPQHF. The DNA for the CDR3 is TGTGCCATCAGTGAGTCGTACAGGGGGCGACATCAGCCCCAGCATTTT. The V and J genes are TRBV10-3 and TRBJ1-5, with TRBD1 matching 9 bases. From germline, CDR1 is ENHRY and CDR2 SYGVKD. J was trimmed by 5 bases and V by 0 bases; bases with no gene match: 5. The CDR3 covers 16 residues.

This chain connects TRBV7-8 to TRBJ1-2; 10 nucleotides align to TRBD1. The CDR3 contains 15 residues. J was trimmed by 6 bases and V by 5 bases; bases with no gene match: 9. CDR1 SGHVS and CDR2 FQNEAQ come from the germline V gene. The CDR3: CASSIDRGQGDGYTF. CDR3 sequence (DNA): TGTGCCAGCAGCATCGACAGGGGGCAAGGGGATGGCTACACCTTC.